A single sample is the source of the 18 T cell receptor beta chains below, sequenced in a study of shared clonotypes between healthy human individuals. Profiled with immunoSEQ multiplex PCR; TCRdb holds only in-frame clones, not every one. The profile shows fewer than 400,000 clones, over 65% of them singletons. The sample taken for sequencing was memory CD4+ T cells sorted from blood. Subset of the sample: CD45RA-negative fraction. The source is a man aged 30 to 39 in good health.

CDR3 sequence (DNA): TGTGCCAGCAGCCCGGGACTAGCGATCAATGAGCAGTTCTTC. It is translated as CASSPGLAINEQFF. This chain joins TRBV4-2 and TRBJ2-1, with 10 bases fitting TRBD2. Unmatched junction bases numbered 3, after V lost 4 bases and J lost 6 bases. This CDR3 is built from 14 residues. CDR1 LGHNA and CDR2 YNFKEQ come from the germline V gene.

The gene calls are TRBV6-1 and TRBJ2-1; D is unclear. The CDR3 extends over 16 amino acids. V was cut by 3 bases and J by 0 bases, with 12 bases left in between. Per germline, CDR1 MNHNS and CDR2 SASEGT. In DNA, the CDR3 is TGTGCCAGCAGTGACCGGATGCACAGCTCCTACAATGAGCAGTTCTTC. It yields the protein CASSDRMHSSYNEQFF.

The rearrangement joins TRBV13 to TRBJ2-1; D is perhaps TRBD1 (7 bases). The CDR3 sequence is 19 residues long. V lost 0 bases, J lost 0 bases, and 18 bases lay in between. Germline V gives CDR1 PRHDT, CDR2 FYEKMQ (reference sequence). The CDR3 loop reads CASSLGAVQGRSSYNEQFF. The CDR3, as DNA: TGTGCCAGCAGCTTAGGGGCAGTACAGGGGAGGAGCTCCTACAATGAGCAGTTCTTC.

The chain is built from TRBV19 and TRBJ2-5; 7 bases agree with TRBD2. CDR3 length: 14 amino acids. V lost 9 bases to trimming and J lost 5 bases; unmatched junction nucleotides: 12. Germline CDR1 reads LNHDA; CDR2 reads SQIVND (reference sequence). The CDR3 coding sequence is TGTGCCAGCCGCGGGGGTATCCAGCAGGAGACCCAGTACTTC. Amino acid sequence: CASRGGIQQETQYF.

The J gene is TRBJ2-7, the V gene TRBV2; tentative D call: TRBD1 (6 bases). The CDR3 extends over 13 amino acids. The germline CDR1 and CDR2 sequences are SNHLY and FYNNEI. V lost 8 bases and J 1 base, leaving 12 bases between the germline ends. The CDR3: CASFPDRSYEQYF. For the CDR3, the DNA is TGTGCCAGCTTTCCGGACAGATCCTACGAGCAGTACTTC.

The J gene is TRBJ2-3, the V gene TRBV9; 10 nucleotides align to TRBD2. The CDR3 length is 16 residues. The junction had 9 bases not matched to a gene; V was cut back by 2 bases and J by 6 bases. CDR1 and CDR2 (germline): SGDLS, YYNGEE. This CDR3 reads CASSVSAGGPGDTQYF. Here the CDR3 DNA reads TGTGCCAGCAGCGTCTCAGCGGGAGGGCCTGGGGATACGCAGTATTTT.

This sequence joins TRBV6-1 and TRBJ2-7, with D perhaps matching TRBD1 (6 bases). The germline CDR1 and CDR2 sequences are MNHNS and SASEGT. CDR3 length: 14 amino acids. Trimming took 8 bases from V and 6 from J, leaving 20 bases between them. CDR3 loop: CASWVKGQSIEQYF. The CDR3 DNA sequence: TGTGCCAGCTGGGTGAAAGGACAGTCAATCGAGCAGTACTTC.

CDR3 DNA: TGTGCCAGCAGCTTAGGACAGAGGGTAACAGATACGCAGTATTTT. Its protein is CASSLGQRVTDTQYF. The chain recombines TRBV7-2 with TRBJ2-3; the D gene could be TRBD1 or TRBD2 (5 bases each). Germline V gives CDR1 SGHTA, CDR2 FQGNSA. The CDR3 is 15 amino acids. The germline V and J ends were trimmed by 1 base and 3 bases, with 11 bases remaining between them.

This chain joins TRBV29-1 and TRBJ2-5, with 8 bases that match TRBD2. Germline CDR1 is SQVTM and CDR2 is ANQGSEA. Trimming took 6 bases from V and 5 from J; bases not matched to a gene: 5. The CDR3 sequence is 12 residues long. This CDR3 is CSVAGLGETQYF. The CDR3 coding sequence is TGCAGCGTCGCGGGACTAGGGGAGACCCAGTACTTC.

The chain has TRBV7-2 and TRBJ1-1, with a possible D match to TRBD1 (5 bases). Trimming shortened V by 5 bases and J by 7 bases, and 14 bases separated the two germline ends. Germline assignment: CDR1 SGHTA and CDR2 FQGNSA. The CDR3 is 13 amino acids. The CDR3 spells CASSGAGLSEAFF. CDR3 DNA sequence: TGTGCCAGCAGCGGGGCGGGACTCAGTGAAGCTTTCTTT.

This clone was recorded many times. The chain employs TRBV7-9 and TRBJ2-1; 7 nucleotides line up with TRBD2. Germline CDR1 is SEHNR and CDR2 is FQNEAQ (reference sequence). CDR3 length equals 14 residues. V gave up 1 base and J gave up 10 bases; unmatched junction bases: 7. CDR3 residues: CASSLVAGLGEQFF. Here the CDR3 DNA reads TGTGCCAGCAGCTTAGTAGCGGGCTTGGGAGAGCAGTTCTTC.

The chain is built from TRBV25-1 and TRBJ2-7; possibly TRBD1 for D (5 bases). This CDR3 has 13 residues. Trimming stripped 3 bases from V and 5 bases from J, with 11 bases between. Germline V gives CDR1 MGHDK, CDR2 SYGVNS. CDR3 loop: CASSDPQGHEQYF. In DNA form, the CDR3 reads TGTGCCAGCAGTGACCCCCAGGGCCACGAGCAGTACTTC.

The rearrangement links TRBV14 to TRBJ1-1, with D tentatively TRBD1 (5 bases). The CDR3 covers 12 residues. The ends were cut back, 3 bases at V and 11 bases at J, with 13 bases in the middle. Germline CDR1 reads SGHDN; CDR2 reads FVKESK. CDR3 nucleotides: TGTGCCAGCAGCCAGTCGGGGGGGAGGGCTTTCTTT. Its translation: CASSQSGGRAFF.

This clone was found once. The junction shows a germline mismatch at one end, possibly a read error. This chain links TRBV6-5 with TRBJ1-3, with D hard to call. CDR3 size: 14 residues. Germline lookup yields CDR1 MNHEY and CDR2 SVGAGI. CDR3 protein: CASSYSRVGGTVYF. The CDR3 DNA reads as TGTGCCAGCAGTTACTCGAGAGTAGGTGGCACCGTATATTTT.

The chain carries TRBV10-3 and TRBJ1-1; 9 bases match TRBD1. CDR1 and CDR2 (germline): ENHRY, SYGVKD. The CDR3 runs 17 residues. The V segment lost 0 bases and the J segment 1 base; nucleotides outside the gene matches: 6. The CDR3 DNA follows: TGTGCCATCAGTGAGTCGAGCAACAGGGGGCGGAACACTGAAGCTTTCTTT. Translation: CAISESSNRGRNTEAFF.

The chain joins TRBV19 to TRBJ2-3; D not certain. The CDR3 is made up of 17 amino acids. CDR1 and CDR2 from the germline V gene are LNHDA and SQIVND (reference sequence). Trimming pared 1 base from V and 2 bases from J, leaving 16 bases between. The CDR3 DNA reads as TGTGCCAGTAGTATAGTAGGCTCGGTCGCGTACACAGATACGCAGTATTTT. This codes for CASSIVGSVAYTDTQYF.

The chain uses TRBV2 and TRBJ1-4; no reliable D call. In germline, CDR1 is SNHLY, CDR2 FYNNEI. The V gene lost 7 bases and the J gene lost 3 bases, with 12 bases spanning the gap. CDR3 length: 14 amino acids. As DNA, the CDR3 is TGTGCCAGCAAACGAGGTCAGCCTAATGAAAAACTGTTTTTT. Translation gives CASKRGQPNEKLFF.

CDR3 sequence reads: CASSEGGGEQYF. DNA of the CDR3: TGCGCCAGCAGTGAAGGGGGCGGGGAGCAGTACTTC. The chain is built from TRBV10-2 and TRBJ2-7, with 7 bases that match TRBD1. Germline V CDR1 and CDR2: WSHSY, SAAADI. This CDR3 is built from 12 residues. Trimming removed 3 bases from V and 7 bases from J; junction bases left unmatched: 3.